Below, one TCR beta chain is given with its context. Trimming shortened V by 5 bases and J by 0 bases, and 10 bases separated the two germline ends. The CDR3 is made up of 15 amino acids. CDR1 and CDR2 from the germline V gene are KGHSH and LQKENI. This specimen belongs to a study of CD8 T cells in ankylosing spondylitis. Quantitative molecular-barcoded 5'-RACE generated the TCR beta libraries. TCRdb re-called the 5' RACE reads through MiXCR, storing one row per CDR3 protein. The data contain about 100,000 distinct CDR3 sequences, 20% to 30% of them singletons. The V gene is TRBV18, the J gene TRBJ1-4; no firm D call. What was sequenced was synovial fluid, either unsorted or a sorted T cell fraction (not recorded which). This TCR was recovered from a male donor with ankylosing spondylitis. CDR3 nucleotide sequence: TGTGCCAGCTCAAGGACCAGCGCAACTAATGAAAAACTGTTTTTT. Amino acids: CASSRTSATNEKLFF.